The present TCR beta chain was sequenced within a study of control samples from healthy donors and cancer patients. To note about this clone: One junction end does not reproduce the germline sequence, and a read error may be involved. Other DNA variants within this sample encode the same CDR3.

The CDR3 is 17 amino acids. The germline gives CDR1 LGHNT, CDR2 FRNRAP. Profiling relied on immunoSEQ multiplex PCR, and the TCRdb table lists in-frame clones only, not all of them. The sample contains 95,000 to 150,000 clones, approximately 93% of which appear only once. The sample comprised blood. The chain has TRBV12-5 and TRBJ2-3; 12 bases match TRBD1. The sequence derives from a young woman in good health. The CDR3 nucleotides read TGTGCTAGTGGGTTGGGGGCCGGGACAGGGGGCCGAGAGACGCAGTATTTT. It translates to CASGLGAGTGGRETQYF.